Listed here are 29 T cell receptor beta chains from one sample, sequenced in a study of blood T cells in healthy people across ages. Next came a second PCR, run for about 7 to 12 cycles, which used a sample-barcoded 5' primer along with a J-beta primer mix. TCRdb analysed the 5' RACE reads with MiXCR anew, one entry per CDR3 protein. The sample consists of about 1,800,000 distinct CDR3 sequences, roughly 28% of them appearing once. The sample comprised blood. The receptors stem from a woman aged 25 to 39 in good health.

This clonotype occurred a few times. The CDR3 coding sequence is TGCAGCGTTGGCTCCGAGGGGGCCCCTAACTATGGCTACACCTTC. Its protein is CSVGSEGAPNYGYTF. The rearrangement joins TRBV29-1 to TRBJ1-2, with 7 bases lining up with TRBD1. In germline, CDR1 is SQVTM, CDR2 ANQGSEA. The CDR3 has 15 amino acids. J was trimmed by 0 bases and V by 4 bases; bases with no gene match: 8.

The rearrangement links TRBV6-2 or TRBV6-3 to TRBJ2-7; TRBD2 matches 9 bases. Losses at the gene ends were 2 bases for V and 0 bases for J; bases not matched to a gene: 14. Germline V gene sequence: CDR1 MNHEY, CDR2 SVGEGT. The CDR3 runs 19 residues. The DNA for the CDR3 is TGTGCCAGCAGTTACCATGTGGGTAGCGGGGGCCCAAGCTCCTACGAGCAGTACTTC. This codes for CASSYHVGSGGPSSYEQYF.

The CDR3 DNA reads TGCGCCAGCAGCGCACAGGGGGCGGGATCGCCCCAGCATTTT. Encoded protein: CASSAQGAGSPQHF. This sequence joins TRBV4-1 and TRBJ1-5; 9 positions match TRBD1. This CDR3 spans 14 amino acids. With V trimmed by 5 bases and J by 9 bases, 8 bases remained unmatched. Germline CDR1 and CDR2: MGHRA and YSYEKL.

The table lists this clonotype with many counts. This chain joins TRBV6-5 and TRBJ1-6; perhaps TRBD1 as D (5 bases). The CDR3 length is 14 residues. Germline CDR1 is MNHEY and CDR2 is SVGAGI. V was cut by 2 bases and J by 9 bases, with 11 bases left in between. The CDR3 spells CASSYGPGSSPLHF. The CDR3 region has the DNA TGTGCCAGCAGTTACGGGCCAGGGAGTTCACCCCTCCACTTT.

This chain uses TRBV7-2 with TRBJ2-2; D unclear. The germline gives CDR1 SGHTA, CDR2 FQGNSA. V was cut by 2 bases and J by 0 bases, with 10 bases left in between. The CDR3 contains 16 residues. Written as DNA, the CDR3 is TGTGCCAGCAGCTTACCCCGGGCAGCGAACACCGGGGAGCTGTTTTTT. Protein sequence: CASSLPRAANTGELFF.

The V gene is TRBV6-2 or TRBV6-3, the J gene TRBJ2-1, with 11 nucleotides matching TRBD2. V lost 4 bases to trimming and J lost 13 bases; unmatched junction nucleotides: 15. This CDR3 is built from 16 residues. The germline V gene has CDR1 MNHEY and CDR2 SVGEGT. The CDR3 loop reads CASSWEGTSGQETQFF. The CDR3 coding sequence is TGTGCCAGCAGTTGGGAGGGGACTAGCGGTCAAGAGACCCAGTTCTTC.

To note about this clonotype: At one of its ends the junction is not consistent with the germline gene, which may arise from a read error. The V call is TRBV20-1, the J call TRBJ2-4; TRBD2 matches 7 bases. The J call may be in error: the DNA end matches TRBJ2-7 better. The germline V gene has CDR1 DFQATT and CDR2 SNEGSKA (reference sequence). The CDR3 consists of 14 residues. In DNA, the CDR3 is TGCAGTGTTAGAGAATCGGCGGGAGTCTACGAGCAGTACTTC. Amino acid sequence: CSVRESAGVYEQYF.

This sequence joins TRBV3-1 and TRBJ2-5; the match to TRBD2 covers 9 bases. The J call may not be correct, given that the DNA end is closer to TRBJ2-7. This CDR3 contains 17 residues. CDR1 and CDR2 from the germline V gene are LGHDT and YNNKEL (reference sequence). CDR3 sequence: CASSWISGRSPRGEQYF. In nucleotides, the CDR3 is TGTGCCAGCAGCTGGATTAGCGGGAGATCCCCCCGGGGCGAGCAGTACTTC.

This clonotype occurred many times. The chain employs TRBV6-6 and TRBJ1-2; D is possibly TRBD1 (5 bases). This CDR3 has 12 residues. Per the germline V gene, CDR1 is MNHNY and CDR2 is SVGAGI (reference sequence). V lost 2 bases, J lost 8 bases, and 9 bases lay in between. The CDR3 spells CASSYGDEGYTF. DNA for the CDR3: TGTGCCAGCAGTTACGGGGACGAAGGCTACACCTTC.

This clonotype was found a few times. The chain carries TRBV7-2 and TRBJ1-1, with a tentative D call TRBD1 (6 bases). Germline-derived CDR1 and CDR2 are SGHTA and FQGNSA. The CDR3 contains 16 residues. Trimming stripped 1 base from V and 2 bases from J, with 14 bases between. The CDR3 protein is CASSLGGQGRNTEAFF. CDR3 in DNA: TGTGCCAGCAGCTTAGGGGGTCAGGGGAGAAACACTGAAGCTTTCTTT. The complete variable domain, with remaining parts taken from reference TRBV7-2 and TRBJ1-1, reads GAGVSQSPSNKVTEKGKDVELRCDPISGHTALYWYRQSLGQGLEFLIYFQGNSAPDKSGLPSDRFSAERTGGSVSTLTIQRTQQEDSAVYLCASSLGGQGRNTEAFFGQGTRLTVV.

J is TRBJ1-5 and V is TRBV20-1, with D possibly matching TRBD1 (6 bases). Germline CDR1 reads DFQATT; CDR2 reads SNEGSKA (reference sequence). With 1 base removed from V and 3 bases from J, the gap between germline ends came to 13 bases. This CDR3 is 15 amino acids long. The DNA of the CDR3 is TGCAGTGCTAGAGTCCCAGGGACAATCAATCAGCCCCAGCATTTT. Residues: CSARVPGTINQPQHF.

The chain combines TRBV29-1 with TRBJ2-5; possibly TRBD2 for D (6 bases). The germline CDR1 and CDR2 sequences are SQVTM and ANQGSEA. CDR3 size: 12 residues. V lost 6 bases and J lost 5, with 13 bases in between. The CDR3 reads CSVTPGEETQYF. DNA for the CDR3: TGCAGCGTGACCCCGGGAGAGGAGACCCAGTACTTC.

The chain recombines TRBV6-1 with TRBJ2-7, with 9 bases aligning to TRBD2. The germline V gene has CDR1 MNHNS and CDR2 SASEGT. V shed 6 bases, J shed 3 bases, and the junction held 9 bases outside the gene matches. This CDR3 contains 15 residues. The CDR3 coding sequence is TGTGCCAGCAGCCCCCCTGCGGGGGGGCTCTACGAGCAGTACTTC. Translated: CASSPPAGGLYEQYF.

The gene calls are TRBV11-2 and TRBJ2-7; D gene unclear. The end of the DNA fits TRBJ2-5 better, so the J call may be wrong. The CDR3 is 14 residues long. The V gene's germline CDR1 is SGHAT and CDR2 FQNNGV. CDR3 sequence: CASSLVSTLETQYF. The CDR3 DNA is TGTGCCAGCAGCTTAGTTTCTACTTTGGAGACCCAGTACTTC.

This clonotype was counted a few times. The rearrangement links TRBV7-2 to TRBJ1-4, with D perhaps TRBD1 (5 bases). This CDR3 region has 15 residues. From germline, CDR1 is SGHTA and CDR2 FQGNSA. Trimming left V 1 base short and J 8 bases short, with 14 bases between. The CDR3: CASSLVAGGREKLFF. In nucleotides, the CDR3 is TGTGCCAGCAGCTTAGTCGCTGGGGGTAGAGAAAAACTGTTTTTT.

This clonotype was seen a few times. The chain employs TRBV5-1 and TRBJ2-1, with 8 bases lining up with TRBD1. V gave up 1 base and J gave up 6 bases; unmatched junction bases: 9. Germline V gene sequence: CDR1 SGHRS, CDR2 YFSETQ. CDR3 length: 16 amino acids. CDR3: CASSLIPGTGLNEQFF. The CDR3, as DNA: TGCGCCAGCAGCTTGATCCCCGGGACAGGTCTCAATGAGCAGTTCTTC.

This clonotype was recorded a few times. V is TRBV12-3 or TRBV12-4 and J is TRBJ2-6; no clear D. The CDR3 runs 14 residues. V lost 7 bases and J 1 base, leaving 8 bases between the germline ends. The CDR3 nucleotides are TGTGCCAGCACCGTATTATCTGGGGCCAACGTCCTGACTTTC. This encodes CASTVLSGANVLTF.

The CDR3 protein is CASSPTSGIREEQFF. The CDR3, as DNA: TGTGCCAGCAGTCCAACTAGCGGGATAAGAGAGGAGCAGTTCTTC. The V call is TRBV12-3 or TRBV12-4, the J call TRBJ2-1; 10 bases agree with TRBD2. The junction had 11 bases not matched to a gene; V was cut back by 5 bases and J by 10 bases. This CDR3 has 15 residues.

This clonotype was seen only once. Just one base apart from a much larger clone, this may be a read error. The chain links TRBV29-1 to TRBJ2-7; unclear D gene. Germline CDR1 SQVTM, CDR2 ANQGSEA. The CDR3 spans 12 residues. Trimming took 5 bases from V and 2 from J, leaving 10 bases between them. CDR3 coding DNA: TGCAGCGTTATATCCCCGACCTACGAGCAGTACTTC. Protein sequence: CSVISPTYEQYF.

Comments on this clonotype: The junction does not match germline at one end; this may be a read error. The chain has TRBV4-1 and TRBJ2-1; no clear D gene. Germline CDR1 is MGHRA and CDR2 is YSYEKL. This CDR3 has 17 amino acids. The CDR3 DNA sequence: TGCACCAGCAGCCAAGACCCCGACGGTAGCTCCTACAATGAGCAGTTCTTC. Protein product: CTSSQDPDGSSYNEQFF.

This clonotype was observed a few times. V is TRBV5-1 and J is TRBJ2-1; 9 nucleotides line up with TRBD2. The ends lost 6 bases at V and 8 bases at J; junction bases unmatched: 6. Germline loops: CDR1 SGHRS, CDR2 YFSETQ. The CDR3 covers 13 residues. The CDR3 spells CASTRTSEDEQFF. The CDR3 coding sequence is TGCGCCAGCACCCGGACTAGCGAGGATGAGCAGTTCTTC.

A note on this clonotype: Sequence at one end of the junction differs from germline and may be a read error. The chain carries TRBV7-2 and TRBJ2-5; perhaps TRBD2 as D (6 bases). The CDR3 sequence is 15 residues long. CDR1 is SGHTA, CDR2 FQGNSA, per germline. The CDR3 loop reads CASSSLGRPQVTQYF. In DNA, the CDR3 is TGTGCCAGCAGCAGTTTGGGGAGGCCCCAAGTGACCCAGTACTTC.

This clonotype has ten or more counts. The chain combines TRBV3-1 with TRBJ2-7; D is uncertain. The CDR3 totals 12 residues. V was pared by 1 base and J by 3 bases, with 4 bases between. The V gene's germline CDR1 is LGHDT and CDR2 YNNKEL (reference sequence). The CDR3 region has the DNA TGTGCCAGCAGCCAAGCGGGCTACGAGCAGTACTTC. Residues: CASSQAGYEQYF.

This clonotype was recorded at least ten times. The gene calls are TRBV5-1 and TRBJ2-5; the D gene is possibly TRBD2 (5 bases). The CDR3 runs to 15 residues. Germline CDR1 reads SGHRS; CDR2 reads YFSETQ. V lost 0 bases, J lost 4 bases, and 13 bases lay in between. In DNA form, the CDR3 reads TGCGCCAGCAGCTTGGTACTCACGGCGGGAGAGACCCAGTACTTC. Encoded protein: CASSLVLTAGETQYF. Complete variable domain (other parts from reference TRBV5-1 and TRBJ2-5): KAGVTQTPRYLIKTRGQQVTLSCSPISGHRSVSWYQQTPGQGLQFLFEYFSETQRNKGNFPGRFSGRQFSNSRSEMNVSTLELGDSALYLCASSLVLTAGETQYFGPGTRLLVL.

This clonotype was detected a few times. The V call is TRBV27, the J call TRBJ2-3; maybe TRBD2 (6 bases). Trimming took off 4 bases at V and 4 bases at J, with 15 bases between the two ends. CDR1 is MNHEY, CDR2 SMNVEV, per germline (reference sequence). The CDR3 runs 15 residues. CDR3 in amino acids: CASSSMSSGADTQYF. The DNA of the CDR3 is TGTGCCAGCAGTTCTATGAGCTCGGGAGCAGATACGCAGTATTTT.

This clonotype was detected only once. The CDR3, as DNA: TGTGCCATCAGTCCGGGACAGGGAGGTGACACTGAAGCTTTCTTT. It yields the protein CAISPGQGGDTEAFF. This rearrangement joins TRBV10-3 to TRBJ1-1, with 9 bases matching TRBD1. Germline lookup yields CDR1 ENHRY and CDR2 SYGVKD. Losses at the gene ends were 5 bases for V and 3 bases for J; bases not matched to a gene: 7. CDR3 length: 15 amino acids.

This clonotype was detected a few times. The chain is built from TRBV12-3 or TRBV12-4 and TRBJ2-3, with D possibly matching TRBD1 (6 bases). Between the trimmed V and J ends, which lost 7 bases and 10 bases, there was a span of 18 bases. The CDR3 is 13 amino acids. CDR3 sequence: CASTRTAPLPQYF. The CDR3 DNA reads as TGTGCCAGCACCCGGACAGCTCCTTTGCCGCAGTATTTT.

Worth noting for this clonotype: One end of the junction varies from germline; a read error may be responsible. Here the CDR3 reads CASSGASLETQYF. CDR3 DNA: TGTGCTAGCAGTGGTGCTAGCTTAGAGACCCAGTACTTC. The chain employs TRBV2 and TRBJ2-5; tentatively, D is TRBD2 (5 bases). This CDR3 comprises 13 residues. Germline V gives CDR1 SNHLY, CDR2 FYNNEI.

This clonotype was counted between two and nine times. The chain employs TRBV3-1 and TRBJ1-6; 10 bases match TRBD1. The germline gives CDR1 LGHDT, CDR2 YNNKEL (reference sequence). V shed 4 bases, J shed 9 bases, and the junction held 3 bases outside the gene matches. The CDR3 spans 14 residues. The DNA for the CDR3 is TGTGCCAGCAGCCGCCGGGACAGGGGTTCACCCCTCCACTTT. It yields the protein CASSRRDRGSPLHF.